This T cell receptor (beta chain) was sequenced for a study of blood T cell repertoires in COVID-19. Study information: Sites in the United States, Italy and Spain provided acute and convalescent COVID-19 samples.

In the authors' methods: From reference gene primer amplification, estimates of nucleated cell counts were derived. Some clones are missing from TCRdb's copy, which holds only in-frame ones; the method was immunoSEQ multiplex PCR. V and J calls and clone size are copied from that table; D and trimming were computed from the DNA. The data hold over 45,000 clones, with 82% observed a single time. The CDR3 is made up of 15 amino acids. CDR1 and CDR2 from the germline V gene are SGHVS and FNYEAQ. Trimming took 3 bases from V and 1 from J, leaving 12 bases between them. The sample taken for sequencing was peripheral blood. This receptor was identified in a man between 40 and 49 years old with acute or convalescent COVID-19. The rearrangement links TRBV7-6 to TRBJ2-5, with D tentatively TRBD2 (5 bases). CDR3 amino acids: CASSFRTSPQETQYF. The CDR3, as DNA: TGTGCCAGCAGCTTCAGGACTTCCCCCCAAGAGACCCAGTACTTC.